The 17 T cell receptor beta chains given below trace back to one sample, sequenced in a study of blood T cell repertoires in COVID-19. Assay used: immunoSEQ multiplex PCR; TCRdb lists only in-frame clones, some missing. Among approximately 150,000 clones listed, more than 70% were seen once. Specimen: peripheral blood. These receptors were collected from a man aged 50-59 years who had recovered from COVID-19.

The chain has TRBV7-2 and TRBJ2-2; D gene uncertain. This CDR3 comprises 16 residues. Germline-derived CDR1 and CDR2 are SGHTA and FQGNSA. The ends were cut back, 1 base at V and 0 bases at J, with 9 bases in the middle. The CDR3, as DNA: TGTGCCAGCAGCTTAGTTAGACTCTCGAACACCGGGGAGCTGTTTTTT. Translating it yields CASSLVRLSNTGELFF.

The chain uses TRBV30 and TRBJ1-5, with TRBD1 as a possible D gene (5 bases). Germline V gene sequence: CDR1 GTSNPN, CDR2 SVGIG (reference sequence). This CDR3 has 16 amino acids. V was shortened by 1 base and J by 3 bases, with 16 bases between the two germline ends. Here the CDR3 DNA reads TGTGCCTGGAGTGAGGGCCCAGGGAACCTCAATCAGCCCCAGCATTTT. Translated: CAWSEGPGNLNQPQHF.

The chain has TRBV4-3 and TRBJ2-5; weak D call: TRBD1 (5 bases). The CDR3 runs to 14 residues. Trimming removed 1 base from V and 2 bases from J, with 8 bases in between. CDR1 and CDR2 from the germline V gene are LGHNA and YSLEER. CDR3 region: CASSQGGSQETQYF. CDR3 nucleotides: TGCGCCAGCAGCCAAGGGGGCAGTCAAGAGACCCAGTACTTC.

CDR3: CASSLEGQANEQFF. The CDR3 nucleotides read TGTGCCAGCAGCCTAGAGGGACAGGCAAATGAGCAGTTCTTC. The chain has TRBV7-2 and TRBJ2-1, with TRBD1 matching 8 bases. The CDR3 consists of 14 residues. J lost 7 bases, V lost 5 bases, and 7 bases had no gene match. CDR1 is SGHTA, CDR2 FQGNSA, per germline. The entire variable domain, with the rest obtained from reference TRBV7-2 and TRBJ2-1, is as follows: GAGVSQSPSNKVTEKGKDVELRCDPISGHTALYWYRQSLGQGLEFLIYFQGNSAPDKSGLPSDRFSAERTGGSVSTLTIQRTQQEDSAVYLCASSLEGQANEQFFGPGTRLTVL.

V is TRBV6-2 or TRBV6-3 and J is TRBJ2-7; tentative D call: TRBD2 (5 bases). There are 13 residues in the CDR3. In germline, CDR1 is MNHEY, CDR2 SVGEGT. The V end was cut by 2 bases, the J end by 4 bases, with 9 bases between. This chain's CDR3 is CASSYSLAYEQYF. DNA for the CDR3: TGTGCCAGCAGTTACAGTCTAGCTTACGAGCAGTACTTC.

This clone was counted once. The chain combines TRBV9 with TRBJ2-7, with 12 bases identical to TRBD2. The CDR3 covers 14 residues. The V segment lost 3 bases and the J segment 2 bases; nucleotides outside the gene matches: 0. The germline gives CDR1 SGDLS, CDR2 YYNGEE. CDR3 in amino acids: CASSGLAGAYEQYF. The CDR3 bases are TGTGCCAGCAGCGGACTAGCGGGGGCCTACGAGCAGTACTTC.

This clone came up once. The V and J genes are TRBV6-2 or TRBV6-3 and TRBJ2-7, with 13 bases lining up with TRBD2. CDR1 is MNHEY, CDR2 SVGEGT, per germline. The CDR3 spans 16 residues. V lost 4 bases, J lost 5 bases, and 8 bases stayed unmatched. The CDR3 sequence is CASSSLTSGRAHEQYF. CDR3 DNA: TGTGCCAGCAGTTCCCTTACTAGCGGGAGGGCCCACGAGCAGTACTTC.

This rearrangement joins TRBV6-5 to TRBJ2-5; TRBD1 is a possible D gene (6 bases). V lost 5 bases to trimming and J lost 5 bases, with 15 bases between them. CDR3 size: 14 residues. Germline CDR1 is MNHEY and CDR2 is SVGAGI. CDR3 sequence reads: CASSLTVRGETQYF. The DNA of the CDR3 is TGTGCCAGCAGTCTGACAGTTAGGGGGGAGACCCAGTACTTC.

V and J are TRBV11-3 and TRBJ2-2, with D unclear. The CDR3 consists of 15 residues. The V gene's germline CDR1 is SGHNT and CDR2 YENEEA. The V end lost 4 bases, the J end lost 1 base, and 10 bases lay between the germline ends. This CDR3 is CASSSSRQNTGELFF. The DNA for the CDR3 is TGTGCCAGCAGCTCCAGCAGGCAGAACACCGGGGAGCTGTTTTTT.

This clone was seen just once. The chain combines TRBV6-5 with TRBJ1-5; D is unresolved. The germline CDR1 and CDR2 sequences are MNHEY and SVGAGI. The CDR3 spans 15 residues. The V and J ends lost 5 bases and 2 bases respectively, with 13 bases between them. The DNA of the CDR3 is TGTGCCAGCAGTAAGCAGAGTAGCGGCAATCAGCCCCAGCATTTT. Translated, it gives CASSKQSSGNQPQHF.

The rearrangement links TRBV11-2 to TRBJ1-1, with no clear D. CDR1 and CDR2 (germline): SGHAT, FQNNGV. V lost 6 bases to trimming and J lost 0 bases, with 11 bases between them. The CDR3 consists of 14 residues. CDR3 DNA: TGTGCCAGCAGACTGGCGGGAGTGAACACTGAAGCTTTCTTT. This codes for CASRLAGVNTEAFF.

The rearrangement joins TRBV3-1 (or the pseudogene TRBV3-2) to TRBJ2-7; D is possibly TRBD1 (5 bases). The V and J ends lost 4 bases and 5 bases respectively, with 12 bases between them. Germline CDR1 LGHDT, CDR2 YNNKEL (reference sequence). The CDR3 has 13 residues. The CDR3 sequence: CASSPPGLNEQYF. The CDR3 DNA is TGTGCCAGCAGCCCCCCAGGGCTCAACGAGCAGTACTTC.

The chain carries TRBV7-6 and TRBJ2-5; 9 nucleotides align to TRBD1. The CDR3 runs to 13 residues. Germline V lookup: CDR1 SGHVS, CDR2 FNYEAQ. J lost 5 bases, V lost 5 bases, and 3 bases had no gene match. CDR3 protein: CASSRTGVETQYF. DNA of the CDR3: TGTGCCAGCAGCCGGACAGGGGTGGAGACCCAGTACTTC.

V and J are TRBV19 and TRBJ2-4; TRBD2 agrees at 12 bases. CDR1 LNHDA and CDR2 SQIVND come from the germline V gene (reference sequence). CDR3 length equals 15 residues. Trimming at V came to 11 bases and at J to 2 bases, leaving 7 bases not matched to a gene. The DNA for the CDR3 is TGTGCCGGACTAGCGGGATTAGGACCCAAAAACATTCAGTACTTC. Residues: CAGLAGLGPKNIQYF.

CDR3 coding DNA: TGTGCCAGCAAGACAGGGTGGGTGACAGATACGCAGTATTTT. As protein: CASKTGWVTDTQYF. The rearrangement uses TRBV6-5 and TRBJ2-3; 7 bases fit TRBD1. V trimming: 7 bases; J trimming: 3 bases; junction bases outside the gene matches: 7. The CDR3 spans 14 residues. Germline-derived CDR1 and CDR2 are MNHEY and SVGAGI.

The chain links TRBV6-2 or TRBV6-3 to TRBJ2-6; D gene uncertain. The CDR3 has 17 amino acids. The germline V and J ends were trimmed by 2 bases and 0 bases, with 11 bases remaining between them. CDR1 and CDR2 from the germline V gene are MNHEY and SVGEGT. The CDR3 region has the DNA TGTGCCAGCAGTTACCTGCGACTTAGCTCTGGGGCCAACGTCCTGACTTTC. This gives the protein CASSYLRLSSGANVLTF.

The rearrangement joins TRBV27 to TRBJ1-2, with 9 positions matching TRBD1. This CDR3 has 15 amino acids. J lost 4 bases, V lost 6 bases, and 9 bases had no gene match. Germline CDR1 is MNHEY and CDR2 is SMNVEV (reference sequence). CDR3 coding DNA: TGTGCCAGCAGCGAAACAGGGGGCAGGAGCTATGGCTACACCTTC. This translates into CASSETGGRSYGYTF.